Listed below are T cell receptor beta chains from one sample, sequenced in a study of T cell responses to AZD1222 COVID-19 vaccine. Sequencing was performed with immunoSEQ multiplex PCR; in TCRdb, only in-frame clones are kept and a portion is missing. The table shows 90,000 to 110,000 clones, with around 93% occurring only once. The specimen comprised peripheral blood, sampled on day 0 of AZD1222 vaccination. These receptors were taken from an adult in good health. Both conserved end residues are part of each CDR3. A D gene is named only where the DNA matches it firmly. A clone size is listed for some rows: how often the clone was seen (once, few, many), or a class if it is expanded.

cdr3_length j_call d_call v_call clone_size cdr3_aa cdr3_nt
13 TRBJ1-5 NA TRBV27 NA CASSRQPGQPQHF TGTGCCAGCAGTCGACAGCCAGGGCAGCCCCAGCATTTT
15 TRBJ1-2 TRBD1 TRBV5-5 NA CASSLWDRENYGYTF TGTGCCAGCAGCTTGTGGGACAGGGAAAACTATGGCTACACCTTC
13 TRBJ1-1 NA TRBV6-1 once CASSELRPSEAFF TGTGCCAGCAGTGAACTTAGGCCTTCTGAAGCTTTCTTT
12 TRBJ1-1 NA TRBV6-5 NA CASSYRDREAFF TGTGCCAGCAGTTACCGAGACAGGGAAGCTTTCTTT
18 TRBJ2-3 TRBD2 TRBV27 NA CASSPRGWASGGPDTQYF TGTGCCAGCAGTCCTAGAGGGTGGGCTAGCGGGGGGCCCGATACGCAGTATTTT
16 TRBJ1-3 NA TRBV21-1 NA CASSKGGSLSGNTIYF TGTGCCAGCAGCAAAGGAGGGTCCCTCTCTGGAAACACCATATATTTT
12 TRBJ2-7 NA TRBV19 NA CASRSHSYEQYF TGTGCCAGTAGGAGTCACTCCTACGAGCAGTACTTC
13 TRBJ2-3 TRBD2 TRBV2 NA CASHRDYTDTQYF TGTGCCAGCCACCGGGACTACACAGATACGCAGTATTTT
15 TRBJ1-5 NA TRBV27 NA CASRQFLGSNQPQHF TGTGCCAGCCGCCAATTTCTTGGTAGCAATCAGCCCCAGCATTTT
13 TRBJ2-7 NA TRBV19 NA CASSSGTDYEQYF TGTGCCAGTAGTTCGGGGACGGACTACGAGCAGTACTTC
16 TRBJ1-5 NA TRBV6-2/TRBV6-3 NA CASSSNRSSKDQPQHF TGTGCCAGCAGTTCCAACAGGAGCTCGAAAGATCAGCCCCAGCATTTT
13 TRBJ1-2 TRBD1 TRBV30 NA CAWSPRGLDGYTF TGTGCCTGGAGTCCCAGGGGGCTCGATGGCTACACCTTC
16 TRBJ1-1 NA TRBV24-1 NA CATSDVESSGGGEAFF TGTGCCACCAGTGATGTTGAGAGCTCGGGGGGCGGGGAAGCTTTCTTT
14 TRBJ2-7 NA TRBV11-3 once CASSLSAGAGEQYF TGTGCCAGCAGCTTAAGTGCAGGCGCGGGCGAGCAGTACTTC
14 TRBJ1-3 NA TRBV3-1/TRBV3-2 NA CASSQGPSVNTIYF TGTGCCAGCAGCCAAGGGCCCTCTGTCAACACCATATATTTT
17 TRBJ1-5 NA TRBV20-1 NA CSASDAGRGGAGQPQHF TGCAGTGCTAGTGACGCAGGCCGTGGGGGGGCGGGTCAGCCCCAGCATTTT